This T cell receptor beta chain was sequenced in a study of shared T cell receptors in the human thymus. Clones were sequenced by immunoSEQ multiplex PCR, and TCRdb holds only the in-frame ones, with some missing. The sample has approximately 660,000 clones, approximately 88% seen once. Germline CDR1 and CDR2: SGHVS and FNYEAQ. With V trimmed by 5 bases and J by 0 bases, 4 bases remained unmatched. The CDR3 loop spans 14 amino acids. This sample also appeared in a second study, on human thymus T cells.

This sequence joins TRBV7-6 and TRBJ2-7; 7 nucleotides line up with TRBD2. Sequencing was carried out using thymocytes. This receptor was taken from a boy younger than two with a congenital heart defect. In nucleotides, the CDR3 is TGTGCCAGCAGCGACGGCGGGAGCTCCTACGAGCAGTACTTC. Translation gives CASSDGGSSYEQYF.